The TCR beta chain under discussion was sequenced for a study of regulatory T cells in long-lasting Graves disease. Study-wide points: Persistent disease was characterized by preferential usage of TRBV28, TRBJ1-2 and TRBJ2-5.

Assembly of TCR beta libraries relied on iRepertoire HTBI primers together with Arm-PCR of CDR3 regions. TCRdb itself ran the multiplex PCR reads through MiXCR, one entry per CDR3 protein. Altogether some 340,000 distinct CDR3 sequences are present, roughly 12% being singletons, with the ten largest covering 15% to 20%. Regarding time point: newly diagnosed GD, antithyroid drugs for less than 3 months. PBMC-derived RNA was used for the TCR library. This clonotype came up many times. The target antigen is unknown. Trimming pared 0 bases from V and 0 bases from J, leaving 11 bases between. Germline CDR1 and CDR2: SNHLY and FYNNEI. The CDR3 covers 16 residues. This sample also belongs to another study, concerning T cells in Graves' hyperthyroidism and ophthalmopathy.

The clonotype comes from a woman aged 18-29 years with Graves disease. The rearrangement links TRBV2 to TRBJ1-1; D is unresolved. The sample here was peripheral blood mononuclear cells (PBMCs), taken at new diagnosis, from a patient treated with antithyroid drugs. Written as DNA, the CDR3 is TGTGCCAGCAGTGAAGCGCTTGCAGGTTTGAACACTGAAGCTTTCTTT. Translating gives CASSEALAGLNTEAFF.